The source of this T cell receptor beta chain is a study of OX40 agonist ivuxolimab in advanced cancers. General study results and limits: Researchers did not determine the expanded peripheral T cells' antigen specificity. Expanded clones tended on average to be more numerous among CD8+ T cells than CD4+.

V lost 5 bases to trimming and J lost 2 bases; unmatched junction nucleotides: 13. Germline CDR1 reads SGHAT; CDR2 reads FQNNGV. The CDR3 consists of 17 residues. Sampling of blood occurred at baseline, cycle 4 day 1, and cycle 7 day 1. Sequenced by immunoSEQ multiplex PCR; TCRdb stores in-frame clones only, minus some. Here the sample spans tens of thousands of clones, about nine tenths being singletons. On this clone: What it binds is not known.

The TCR comes from an adult with an advanced solid tumor such as melanoma, head and neck, liver or kidney cancer. The rearrangement joins TRBV11-2 to TRBJ2-7; TRBD1 matches at 9 bases. The sample consisted of CD4+ or CD8+ T cells sorted from blood, taken in a trial of the OX40 agonist ivuxolimab. CDR3 region: CASSPTPGTGKAYEQYF. In DNA form, the CDR3 reads TGTGCCAGCAGCCCTACCCCCGGGACAGGGAAGGCCTACGAGCAGTACTTC.